This T cell receptor (beta chain) derives from a study of shared clonotypes between healthy human individuals. Findings and limits, study-wide: Researchers sampled blood only, noting tissue repertoires likely differ.

On this clone: Antigen: not known.

Per the original data handling: Owing to the provision of junction-only sequences devoid of quality scores by immunoSEQ, filtering differed. The data were produced by immunoSEQ multiplex PCR, yet TCRdb's version contains in-frame clones alone and is incomplete. V and J calls and clone size are those listed in that table; D and trimming were worked out from the DNA. The sample lists about 2.4 million clones, more than 80% seen once, with over 0.12% in the top ten. J gave up 2 bases and V 0 bases, and 9 bases lay outside the gene matches. This CDR3 comprises 18 residues. The germline V gene has CDR1 SGHRS and CDR2 YFSETQ.

This sequence joins TRBV5-1 and TRBJ2-5, with 11 bases matching TRBD2. The sequenced sample was naive CD4+ T cells sorted from blood. The subset here: CD45RA+ positively selected. This clonotype was sampled from a man aged 18 to 30 in good health. The CDR3 region is CASSLGLAGGSKQETQYF. CDR3 DNA: TGCGCCAGCAGCTTGGGGCTAGCGGGAGGATCGAAGCAAGAGACCCAGTACTTC.